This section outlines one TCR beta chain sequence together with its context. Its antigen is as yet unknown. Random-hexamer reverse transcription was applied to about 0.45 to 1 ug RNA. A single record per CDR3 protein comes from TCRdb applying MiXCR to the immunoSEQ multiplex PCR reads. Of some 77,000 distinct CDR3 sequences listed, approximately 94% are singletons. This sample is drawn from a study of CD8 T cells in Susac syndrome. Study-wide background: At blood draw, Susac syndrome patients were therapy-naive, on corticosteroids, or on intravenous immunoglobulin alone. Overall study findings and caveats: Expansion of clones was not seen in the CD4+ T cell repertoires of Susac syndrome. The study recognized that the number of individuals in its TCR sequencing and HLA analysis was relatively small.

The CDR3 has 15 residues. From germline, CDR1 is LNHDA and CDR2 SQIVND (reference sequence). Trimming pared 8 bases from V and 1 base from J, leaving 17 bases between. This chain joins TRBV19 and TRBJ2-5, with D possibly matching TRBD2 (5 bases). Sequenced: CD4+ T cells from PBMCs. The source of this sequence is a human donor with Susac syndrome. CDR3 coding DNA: TGTGCCAGTGGTACCCATCAGGCGGGCCAAGAGACCCAGTACTTC. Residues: CASGTHQAGQETQYF.